Included here is one T cell receptor (beta chain) sequence, with context. Sequenced by immunoSEQ multiplex PCR; TCRdb stores in-frame clones only, minus some. Found here are about 280,000 clones, roughly 90% of them singletons; the top ten hold about 1.7%. These data belong to a study of blood T cell repertoires in COVID-19. Germline V lookup: CDR1 MDHEN, CDR2 SYDVKM. CDR3 size: 14 residues. V was clipped by 7 bases and J by 3 bases; unmatched bases: 6. Sequences were obtained from PBMCs or T cells enriched from blood (not recorded which). The sequence was collected from a woman under 30 with acute COVID-19. The genes are TRBV28 and TRBJ1-1; 9 bases are shared with TRBD1. The DNA for the CDR3 is TGTGCCAGCAACCAACAGGGGGCTGACACTGAAGCTTTCTTT. The encoded protein is CASNQQGADTEAFF.